Following are 11 T cell receptor beta chains from one sample sequenced in a study of OX40 agonist ivuxolimab in advanced cancers. Profiling relied on immunoSEQ multiplex PCR, and the TCRdb table lists in-frame clones only, not all of them. The table has approximately 69,000 clones, more than 70% seen once; the top ten hold approximately 8.7%. This material consisted of CD4+ or CD8+ T cells sorted from blood, taken in a trial of the OX40 agonist ivuxolimab. These receptors were taken from an adult with an advanced solid tumor such as melanoma, head and neck, liver or kidney cancer.

This clone was observed a handful of times. This chain joins TRBV5-4 and TRBJ2-1; 12 bases are a match to TRBD2. V was pared by 4 bases and J by 5 bases, with 4 bases of the junction left unmatched. This CDR3 has 15 residues. Germline V gene lookup returns CDR1 SGHNT and CDR2 YYREEE (reference sequence). The DNA for the CDR3 is TGTGCCAGCAGCCTAACTAGCGGGGGGAACAATGAGCAGTTCTTC. Translating gives CASSLTSGGNNEQFF.

The chain links TRBV25-1 to TRBJ1-2, with D hard to call. Trimming stripped 5 bases from V and 5 bases from J, with 12 bases between. The germline V gene has CDR1 MGHDK and CDR2 SYGVNS. The CDR3 runs 13 residues. In nucleotides, the CDR3 is TGTGCCAGCAGTCGAGCCAAGGGTTATGGCTACACCTTC. Its protein product is CASSRAKGYGYTF.

This chain uses TRBV14 with TRBJ2-7; 9 nucleotides agree with TRBD1. V was pared by 2 bases and J by 2 bases, with 4 bases of the junction left unmatched. CDR3 size: 15 residues. CDR1 is SGHDN and CDR2 is FVKESK in the germline V gene. In DNA, the CDR3 is TGTGCCAGCAGCCAAAGGGACAGGGAAGCCTACGAGCAGTACTTC. Translation: CASSQRDREAYEQYF.

Concerning this clone itself: This CDR3 is also generated by other DNA sequences in the sample. This sequence joins TRBV6-5 and TRBJ2-6; D not resolved. The CDR3 totals 15 residues. Germline V gene lookup returns CDR1 MNHEY and CDR2 SVGAGI. V shed 0 bases and J shed 0 bases, with 3 bases lying between them. CDR3 nucleotides: TGTGCCAGCAGTTACTCAAGCTCTGGGGCCAACGTCCTGACTTTC. Translation: CASSYSSSGANVLTF.

The J gene is TRBJ2-5, the V gene TRBV2, with D unclear. TRBJ2-7 matches the DNA end more closely, so the J call is doubtful. This CDR3 is built from 12 residues. Germline lookup yields CDR1 SNHLY and CDR2 FYNNEI. CDR3 nucleotide sequence: TGTGCCAGCGCGGCAGATCAATACGAGCAGTACTTC. Translated, it gives CASAADQYEQYF.

The chain has TRBV11-1 and TRBJ1-1, with 11 bases lining up with TRBD1. With V trimmed by 4 bases and J by 0 bases, 4 bases remained unmatched. Germline CDR1 and CDR2: SGHAT and FQDESV (reference sequence). The CDR3 is 16 amino acids. The CDR3 spells CASSSGTGGMNTEAFF. The CDR3 DNA follows: TGTGCCAGCAGCTCCGGGACAGGGGGGATGAACACTGAAGCTTTCTTT.

V usage is TRBV19 and J usage is TRBJ1-5, with D tentatively TRBD1 (6 bases). V dropped 4 bases and J dropped 4 bases, with 11 bases sitting between them. The CDR3 runs 14 residues. From germline, CDR1 is LNHDA and CDR2 SQIVND (reference sequence). CDR3 in amino acids: CASSTGEGNQPQHF. CDR3 nucleotide sequence: TGTGCCAGTAGTACAGGGGAGGGTAATCAGCCCCAGCATTTT.

The genes are TRBV11-2 and TRBJ1-2; D might be TRBD1 (5 bases). CDR1 SGHAT and CDR2 FQNNGV come from the germline V gene. CDR3 size: 14 residues. Deletions cut 3 bases from V and 6 bases from J, with 14 bases between. For the CDR3, the DNA is TGTGCCAGCAGCTTCGCCCAGGGAAAGGATGGCTACACCTTC. Its protein is CASSFAQGKDGYTF.

This chain connects TRBV2 to TRBJ2-5; tentatively, D is TRBD1 (6 bases). With 2 bases removed from V and 1 base from J, the gap between germline ends came to 8 bases. This CDR3 contains 14 residues. Germline assignment: CDR1 SNHLY and CDR2 FYNNEI. CDR3 nucleotides: TGTGCCAGCAGTGAACAGGGGACCCAAGAGACCCAGTACTTC. Translating gives CASSEQGTQETQYF.

This clone was seen only a few times. Here the CDR3 reads CASSPSATGELFF. The CDR3 bases are TGTGCCAGCAGTCCTAGCGCCACCGGGGAGCTGTTTTTT. The chain joins TRBV2 to TRBJ2-2, with D possibly matching TRBD2 (6 bases). V was shortened by 5 bases and J by 4 bases, with 8 bases between the two germline ends. Germline V gives CDR1 SNHLY, CDR2 FYNNEI. The CDR3 spans 13 residues.

The V and J genes are TRBV4-3 and TRBJ2-1; the D is unclear. Between the trimmed V and J ends, which lost 3 bases and 0 bases, there was a span of 15 bases. The CDR3 is made up of 17 amino acids. Looked up from germline, CDR1 is LGHNA and CDR2 is YSLEER. The CDR3 protein is CASSQDATMSSYNEQFF. The CDR3 DNA sequence: TGCGCCAGCAGCCAGGATGCTACAATGAGCTCCTACAATGAGCAGTTCTTC.